The clone carrying this T cell receptor beta chain came up many times. This entry is derived from a study of T cells in Graves' hyperthyroidism and ophthalmopathy. Study context: Specimen type is peripheral blood, collected at initial diagnosis prior to any treatment.

The CDR3 totals 14 residues. V lost 3 bases to trimming and J lost 4 bases, with 13 bases between them. Germline CDR1 is PRHDT and CDR2 is FYEKMQ (reference sequence). The study included ophthalmopathy patients with Clinical Activity Score at least 3, NOSPECS grade at least 4 and duration under 3 months. Clinical symptoms, serum thyroxine and TRAb, thyroid ultrasound and orbital computed tomography were used for the diagnoses. Amplified TCR beta CDR3 regions derived from RNA transcripts. With the HTBI primer set, the TCR CDR3 went through a first round of RT-PCR. TCRdb reanalysed the multiplex PCR reads using MiXCR and keeps one entry per CDR3 protein. There are roughly 500,000 distinct CDR3 sequences in the sample; around 24% occur only once, and roughly 10% lies in the top ten.

The rearrangement uses TRBV13 and TRBJ2-7; D gene ambiguous. Sequencing was performed on blood. The receptor comes from a woman in her twenties or thirties with Graves' ophthalmopathy. DNA for the CDR3: TGTGCCAGCAGCTTTTCCTTTTTAACTTACGAGCAGTACTTC. This gives the protein CASSFSFLTYEQYF.